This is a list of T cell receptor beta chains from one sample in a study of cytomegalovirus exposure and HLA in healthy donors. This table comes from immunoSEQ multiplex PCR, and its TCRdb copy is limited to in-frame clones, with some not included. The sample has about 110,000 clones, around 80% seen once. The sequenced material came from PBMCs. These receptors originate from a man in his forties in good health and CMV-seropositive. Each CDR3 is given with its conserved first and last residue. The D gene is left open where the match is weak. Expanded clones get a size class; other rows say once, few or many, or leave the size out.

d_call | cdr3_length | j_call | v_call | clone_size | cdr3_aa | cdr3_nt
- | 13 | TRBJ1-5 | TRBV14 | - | CASSQSGAQPQHF | TGTGCCAGCAGCCAAAGTGGGGCGCAGCCCCAGCATTTT
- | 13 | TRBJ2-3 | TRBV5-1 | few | CASSLGGFDTQYF | TGCGCCAGCAGTCTGGGGGGTTTTGATACGCAGTATTTT
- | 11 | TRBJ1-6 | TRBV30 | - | CAWSEGSPLHF | TGTGCCTGGTCGGAGGGTTCGCCCCTCCACTTT
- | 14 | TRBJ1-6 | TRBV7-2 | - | CASSSGLMGSPLHF | TGTGCCAGCAGCTCGGGACTTATGGGTTCACCCCTCCACTTT
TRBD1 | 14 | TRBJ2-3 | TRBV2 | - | CAGGQGSSTDTQYF | TGTGCCGGCGGACAGGGTTCTAGCACAGATACGCAGTATTTT
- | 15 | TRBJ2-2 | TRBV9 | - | CASSVVSADTGELFF | TGTGCCAGCAGCGTAGTTAGCGCCGACACCGGGGAGCTGTTTTTT
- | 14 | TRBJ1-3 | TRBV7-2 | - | CASSLGGTGNTIYF | TGTGCCAGCAGCTTAGGAGGGACTGGAAACACCATATATTTT
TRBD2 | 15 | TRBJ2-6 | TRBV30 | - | CAWSVGGRGANVLTF | TGTGCCTGGAGTGTGGGGGGGAGAGGGGCCAACGTCCTGACTTTC
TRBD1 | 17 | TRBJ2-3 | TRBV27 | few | CASSLSRGTGGTDTQYF | TGTGCCAGCAGTTTATCGAGGGGGACAGGGGGGACAGATACGCAGTATTTT
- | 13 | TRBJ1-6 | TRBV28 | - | CASRDTYNSPLHF | TGTGCCAGCCGGGACACCTATAATTCACCCCTCCACTTT
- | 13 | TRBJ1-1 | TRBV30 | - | CAWSVQADTEAFF | TGTGCCTGGAGTGTACAGGCGGACACTGAAGCTTTCTTT
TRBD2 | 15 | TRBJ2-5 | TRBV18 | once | CASSPPGTSGETQYF | TGTGCCAGCTCACCTCCCGGGACTAGCGGAGAGACCCAGTACTTC
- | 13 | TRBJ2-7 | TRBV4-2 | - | CASSQQGFNEQYF | TGTGCCAGCAGCCAGCAGGGCTTCAACGAGCAGTACTTC
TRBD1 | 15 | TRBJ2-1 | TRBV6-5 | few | CASSLGTGAYNEQFF | TGTGCCAGCAGTCTCGGGACAGGGGCCTACAATGAGCAGTTCTTC
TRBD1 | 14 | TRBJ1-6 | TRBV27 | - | CASSHRDRVSPLHF | TGTGCCAGCAGCCACCGGGACAGGGTTTCACCCCTCCACTTT
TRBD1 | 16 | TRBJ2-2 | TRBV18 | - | CASSPVGTGMSGELFF | TGTGCCAGCTCACCGGTTGGGACAGGGATGTCCGGGGAGCTGTTTTTT
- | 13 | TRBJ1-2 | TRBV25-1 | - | CASSGGLPYGYTF | TGTGCCAGCAGCGGGGGGCTGCCCTATGGCTACACCTTC
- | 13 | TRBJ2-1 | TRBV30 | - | CAWSRRRYNEQFF | TGTGCCTGGAGTAGAAGGCGGTACAATGAGCAGTTCTTC
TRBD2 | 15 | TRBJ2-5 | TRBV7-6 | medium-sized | CASSLAPGRVETQYF | TGTGCCAGCAGCTTAGCCCCAGGGAGGGTTGAGACCCAGTACTTC
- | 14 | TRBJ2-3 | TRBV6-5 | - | CASGIAMSTDTQYF | TGTGCCAGCGGAATAGCGATGAGCACAGATACGCAGTATTTT